These 5 T cell receptor beta chains came from one sample sequenced in a study of T cell repertoires in cytomegalovirus infection. One entry per CDR3 protein results from TCRdb running MiXCR on the reads. The data contain around 200,000 distinct CDR3 sequences, 17% of them singletons. The specimen sequenced was CD8+ T cells from PBMCs. These TCRs come from a human donor in good health (CMV status not recorded). Some clones in this sample may be carry-over from other donors' samples.

This clonotype showed up just a few times. The V and J genes are TRBV7-6 and TRBJ2-7; D is uncertain. V lost 1 base and J 2 bases, leaving 18 bases between the germline ends. Germline V lookup: CDR1 SGHVS, CDR2 FNYEAQ. The CDR3 has 17 residues. The CDR3 bases are TGTGCCAGCAGCTTAGGTGGTGAAGGGAACCGTCCCTACGAGCAGTACTTC. It yields the protein CASSLGGEGNRPYEQYF.

The chain carries TRBV5-4 and TRBJ2-7; TRBD1 matches at 10 bases. J gave up 5 bases and V 0 bases, and 5 bases lay outside the gene matches. The V gene's germline CDR1 is SGHNT and CDR2 YYREEE (reference sequence). The CDR3 extends over 15 amino acids. The CDR3 loop is CASSLVGQGFDEQYF. As DNA, the CDR3 is TGTGCCAGCAGCTTGGTGGGACAGGGGTTCGACGAGCAGTACTTC.

The chain employs TRBV19 and TRBJ1-2; tentative D call: TRBD1 (6 bases). The CDR3 sequence is 14 residues long. Trimming took off 7 bases at V and 1 base at J, with 13 bases between the two ends. CDR1 and CDR2 from the germline V gene are LNHDA and SQIVND (reference sequence). The DNA of the CDR3 is TGTGCCAGTAACGGACAGTCCTTTAACTATGGCTACACCTTC. Encoded protein: CASNGQSFNYGYTF.

The chain links TRBV6-1 to TRBJ2-5; no reliable D call. This CDR3 is built from 14 residues. CDR1 and CDR2 from the germline V gene are MNHNS and SASEGT. The V gene lost 6 bases and the J gene lost 3 bases, with 14 bases spanning the gap. CDR3 in amino acids: CASRGSLMKETQYF. The CDR3 nucleotides read TGTGCCAGCAGGGGATCTCTTATGAAAGAGACCCAGTACTTC.

The chain has TRBV14 and TRBJ1-1, with D unclear. This CDR3 contains 12 residues. In germline, CDR1 is SGHDN, CDR2 FVKESK. Trimming removed 4 bases at V and 3 bases at J, with 6 bases between. CDR3 sequence: CASSLSHTEAFF. The CDR3 DNA reads TGTGCCAGCAGCCTCAGCCACACTGAAGCTTTCTTT.